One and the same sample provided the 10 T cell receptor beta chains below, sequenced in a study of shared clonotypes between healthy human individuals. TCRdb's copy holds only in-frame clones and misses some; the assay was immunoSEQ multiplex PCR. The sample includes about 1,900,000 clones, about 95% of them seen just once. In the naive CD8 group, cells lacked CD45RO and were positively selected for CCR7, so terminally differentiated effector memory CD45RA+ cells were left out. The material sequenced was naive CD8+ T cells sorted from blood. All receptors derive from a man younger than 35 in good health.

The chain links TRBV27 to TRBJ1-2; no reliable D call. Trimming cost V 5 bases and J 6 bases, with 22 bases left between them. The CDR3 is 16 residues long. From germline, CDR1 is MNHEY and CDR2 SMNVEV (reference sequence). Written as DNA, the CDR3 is TGTGCCAGCAGTCCAATTTTTGGGGAGGACCAAGATGGCTACACCTTC. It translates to CASSPIFGEDQDGYTF.

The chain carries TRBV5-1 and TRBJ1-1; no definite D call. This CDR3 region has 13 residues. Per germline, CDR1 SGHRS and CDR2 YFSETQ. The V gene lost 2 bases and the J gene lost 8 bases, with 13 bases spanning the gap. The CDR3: CASSFENRGEAFF. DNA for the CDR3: TGCGCCAGCAGCTTCGAAAACAGAGGGGAAGCTTTCTTT.

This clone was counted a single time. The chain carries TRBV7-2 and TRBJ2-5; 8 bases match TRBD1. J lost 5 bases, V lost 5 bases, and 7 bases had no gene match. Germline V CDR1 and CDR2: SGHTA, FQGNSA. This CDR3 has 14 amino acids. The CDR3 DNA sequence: TGTGCCAGCAGCCCGCAGGGGGCAGGGGAGACCCAGTACTTC. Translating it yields CASSPQGAGETQYF.

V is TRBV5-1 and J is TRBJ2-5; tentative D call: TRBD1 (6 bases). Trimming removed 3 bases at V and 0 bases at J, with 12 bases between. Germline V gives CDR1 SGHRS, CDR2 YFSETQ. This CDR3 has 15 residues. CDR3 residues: CASSSVWDNQETQYF. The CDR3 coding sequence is TGCGCCAGCAGCTCGGTTTGGGACAACCAAGAGACCCAGTACTTC.

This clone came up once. CDR3 sequence: CASSPRLAGGNQETQYF. The CDR3 nucleotides are TGTGCCAGCAGCCCCCGGCTAGCGGGAGGCAACCAAGAGACCCAGTACTTC. This rearrangement joins TRBV7-9 to TRBJ2-5; the match to TRBD2 covers 11 bases. Germline-derived CDR1 and CDR2 are SEHNR and FQNEAQ (reference sequence). Trimming took 5 bases from V and 0 from J; bases not matched to a gene: 8. This CDR3 is built from 17 residues. Full variable domain (rest looked up from reference TRBV7-9 and TRBJ2-5): DTGVSQNPRHKITKRGQNVTFRCDPISEHNRLYWYRQTLGQGPEFLTYFQNEAQLEKSRLLSDRFSAERPKGSFSTLEIQRTEQGDSAMYLCASSPRLAGGNQETQYFGPGTRLLVL.

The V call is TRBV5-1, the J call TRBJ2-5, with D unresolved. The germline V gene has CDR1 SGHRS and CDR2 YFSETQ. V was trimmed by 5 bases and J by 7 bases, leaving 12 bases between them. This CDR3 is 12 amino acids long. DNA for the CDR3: TGCGCCAGCAGGCCCGGATCCGGGACCCAGTACTTC. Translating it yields CASRPGSGTQYF.

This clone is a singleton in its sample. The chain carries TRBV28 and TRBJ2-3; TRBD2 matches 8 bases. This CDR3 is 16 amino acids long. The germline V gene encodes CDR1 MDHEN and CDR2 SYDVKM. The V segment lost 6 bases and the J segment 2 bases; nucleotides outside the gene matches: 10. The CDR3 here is CASRLFLRGVTDTQYF. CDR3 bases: TGTGCCAGCAGGCTATTTCTGCGGGGGGTCACAGATACGCAGTATTTT.

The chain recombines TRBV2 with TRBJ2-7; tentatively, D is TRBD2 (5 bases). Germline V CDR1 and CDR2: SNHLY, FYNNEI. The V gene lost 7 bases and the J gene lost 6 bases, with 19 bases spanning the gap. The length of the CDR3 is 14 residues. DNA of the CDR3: TGTGCCAGCACCGTCCCCGAGGGCCATTCCGAGCAGTACTTC. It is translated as CASTVPEGHSEQYF. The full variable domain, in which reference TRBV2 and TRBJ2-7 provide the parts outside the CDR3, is EPEVTQTPSHQVTQMGQEVILRCVPISNHLYFYWYRQILGQKVEFLVSFYNNEISEKSEIFDDQFSVERPDGSNFTLKIRSTKLEDSAMYFCASTVPEGHSEQYFGPGTRLTVT.

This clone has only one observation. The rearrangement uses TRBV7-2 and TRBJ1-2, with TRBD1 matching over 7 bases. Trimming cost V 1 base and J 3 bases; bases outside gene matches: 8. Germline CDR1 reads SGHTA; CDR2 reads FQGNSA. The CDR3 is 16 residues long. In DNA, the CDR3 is TGTGCCAGCAGCTTAGTGATAGGGGGCGTTGACTATGGCTACACCTTC. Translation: CASSLVIGGVDYGYTF.

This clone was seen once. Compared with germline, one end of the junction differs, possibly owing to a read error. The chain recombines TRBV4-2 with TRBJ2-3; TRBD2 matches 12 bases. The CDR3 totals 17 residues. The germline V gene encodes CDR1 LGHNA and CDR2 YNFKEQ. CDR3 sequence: CASSQPSGGEITDTQYF. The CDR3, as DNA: TGTGCAAGCAGCCAACCTAGCGGGGGGGAAATCACAGATACGCAGTATTTT.